Below are 8 T cell receptor beta chains sequenced from a single sample in a study of blood T cell repertoires in COVID-19. Sequencing was performed with immunoSEQ multiplex PCR; in TCRdb, only in-frame clones are kept and a portion is missing. The sample lists around 99,000 clones; roughly 78% were seen once. The sample was peripheral blood. Receptors were obtained from a woman older than 75 with active or convalescent COVID-19.

This clone was seen a few times. The J gene is TRBJ1-2, the V gene TRBV11-1, with 7 bases identical to TRBD1. The germline V gene encodes CDR1 SGHAT and CDR2 FQDESV (reference sequence). There are 15 residues in the CDR3. With 5 bases clipped from V and 7 bases from J, the junction kept 13 bases outside the gene matches. The CDR3 is CASSHRDRDRGGYTF. In DNA, the CDR3 is TGTGCCAGCAGCCATCGCGACAGGGATCGCGGTGGCTACACCTTC.

V gene TRBV12-3 or TRBV12-4 combines with J gene TRBJ1-2; D gene unclear. The CDR3 consists of 12 residues. V lost 3 bases and J 5 bases, leaving 7 bases between the germline ends. The CDR3: CASSFADYGYTF. CDR3 in DNA: TGTGCCAGCAGTTTCGCGGATTATGGCTACACCTTC.

This clone was found a few times. V gene TRBV5-1 combines with J gene TRBJ2-1; D may be TRBD1 (7 bases). V was clipped by 0 bases and J by 8 bases, with 15 bases between them. This CDR3 is built from 15 residues. Germline CDR1 is SGHRS and CDR2 is YFSETQ. CDR3 DNA: TGCGCCAGCAGCTTGGGAAACGGAGGGGGCGATGAGCAGTTCTTC. Translating it yields CASSLGNGGGDEQFF.

The rearrangement uses TRBV6-2 or TRBV6-3 and TRBJ2-1, with D uncertain. Germline CDR1 MNHEY, CDR2 SVGEGT. Trimming shortened V by 2 bases and J by 6 bases, and 14 bases separated the two germline ends. The CDR3 is 15 amino acids. The CDR3 region is CASSYRGQVGNEQFF. The DNA for the CDR3 is TGTGCCAGCAGTTACCGTGGCCAGGTTGGCAATGAGCAGTTCTTC.

V gene TRBV7-2 combines with J gene TRBJ2-3; 8 bases are shared with TRBD2. The ends lost 4 bases at V and 10 bases at J; junction bases unmatched: 10. CDR1 is SGHTA and CDR2 is FQGNSA in the germline V gene. This CDR3 contains 14 residues. The CDR3 DNA reads TGTGCCAGCAGCTACGCCCAGGCTAGCGGGTCGCAGTATTTT. This gives the protein CASSYAQASGSQYF.

The chain joins TRBV19 to TRBJ2-5, with a possible D match to TRBD1 (6 bases). Germline V CDR1 and CDR2: LNHDA, SQIVND (reference sequence). There are 16 residues in the CDR3. V lost 3 bases and J 3 bases, leaving 17 bases between the germline ends. In DNA, the CDR3 is TGTGCCAGTAGTATCGGCGACGGGACACCTAAAGAGACCCAGTACTTC. Translation gives CASSIGDGTPKETQYF.

This clone was seen once. The V and J genes are TRBV11-2 and TRBJ2-5, with 8 nucleotides matching TRBD2. With 4 bases clipped from V and 3 bases from J, the junction kept 7 bases outside the gene matches. The CDR3 is made up of 15 amino acids. CDR1 is SGHAT and CDR2 is FQNNGV in the germline V gene. The DNA for the CDR3 is TGTGCCAGCAGCTCACTTGGAGCGGGAGAAGAGACCCAGTACTTC. Its protein is CASSSLGAGEETQYF.

The rearrangement uses TRBV4-2 and TRBJ2-7; the match to TRBD1 covers 11 bases. CDR3 size: 16 residues. CDR1 LGHNA and CDR2 YNFKEQ come from the germline V gene. The junction had 2 bases not matched to a gene; V was cut back by 1 base and J by 0 bases. Here the CDR3 reads CASSQVGQGVSYEQYF. The CDR3 DNA is TGTGCCAGCAGCCAAGTGGGACAGGGGGTCTCCTACGAGCAGTACTTC.